This T cell receptor beta chain derives from a study of shared clonotypes between healthy human individuals. Replicate PCRs run on sorted subsets employed around 200 ng DNA, 30,000 to 35,000 T cell genomes. TCRdb's table, derived via immunoSEQ multiplex PCR, lists solely in-frame clones and lacks some. This repertoire shows about 2.3 million clones, 85% to 95% found once; its top ten account for about 0.39%. As concerns this clone: Its antigen is unidentified.

J lost 10 bases, V lost 8 bases, and 5 bases had no gene match. Germline V lookup: CDR1 LGHNA, CDR2 YSLEER. The CDR3 is made up of 13 amino acids. General study findings and limits: Relative to memory subsets, naive subsets generally showed larger estimated richness. Lower generation probabilities were found for non-shared clonotypes than for those shared by all four donors.

From CD4+ cells came CD45RA+ naive and CD45RA-negative memory subsets. The source of this sequence is a man younger than 30 in good health. Some clones in this sample may be carry-over from other donors' samples. Sequencing was carried out using naive CD4+ T cells from PBMCs. Subset: CD45RA+ positively selected. The gene calls are TRBV4-3 and TRBJ1-6; TRBD1 agrees at 10 bases. The CDR3 DNA is TGCGCCAGCGGCGGGACAGGGGCGTCACCCCTCCACTTT. This codes for CASGGTGASPLHF.